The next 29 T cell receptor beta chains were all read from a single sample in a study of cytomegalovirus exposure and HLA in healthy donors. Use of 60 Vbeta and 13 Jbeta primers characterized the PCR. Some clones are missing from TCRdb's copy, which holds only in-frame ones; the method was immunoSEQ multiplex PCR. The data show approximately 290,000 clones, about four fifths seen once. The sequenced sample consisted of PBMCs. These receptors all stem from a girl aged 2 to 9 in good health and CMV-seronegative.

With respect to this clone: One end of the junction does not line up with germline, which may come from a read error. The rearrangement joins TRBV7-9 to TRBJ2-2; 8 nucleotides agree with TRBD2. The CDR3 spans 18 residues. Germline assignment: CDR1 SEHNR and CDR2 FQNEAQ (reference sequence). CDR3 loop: CSSSHPGGALQFTGELFF. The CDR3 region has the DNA TGTTCCAGCAGCCACCCCGGGGGGGCCTTACAATTCACCGGGGAGCTGTTTTTT.

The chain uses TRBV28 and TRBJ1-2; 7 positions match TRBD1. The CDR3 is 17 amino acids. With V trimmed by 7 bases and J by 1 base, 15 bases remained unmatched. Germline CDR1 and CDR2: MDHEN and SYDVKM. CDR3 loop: CASITQIPGQSNYGYTF. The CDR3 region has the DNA TGTGCCAGCATCACTCAAATTCCGGGACAGAGTAACTATGGCTACACCTTC.

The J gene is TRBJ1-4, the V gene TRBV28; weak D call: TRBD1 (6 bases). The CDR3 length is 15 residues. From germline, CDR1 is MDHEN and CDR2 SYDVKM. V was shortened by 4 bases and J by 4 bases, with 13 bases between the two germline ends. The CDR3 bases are TGTGCCAGCAGTTATCTGAGGACAGTTAATGAAAAACTGTTTTTT. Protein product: CASSYLRTVNEKLFF.

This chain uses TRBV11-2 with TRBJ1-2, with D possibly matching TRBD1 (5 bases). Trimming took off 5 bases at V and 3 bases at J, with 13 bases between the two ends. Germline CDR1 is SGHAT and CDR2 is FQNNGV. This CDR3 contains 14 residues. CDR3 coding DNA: TGTGCCAGCAGCCTCATCTGGGGGGACTATGGCTACACCTTC. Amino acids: CASSLIWGDYGYTF.

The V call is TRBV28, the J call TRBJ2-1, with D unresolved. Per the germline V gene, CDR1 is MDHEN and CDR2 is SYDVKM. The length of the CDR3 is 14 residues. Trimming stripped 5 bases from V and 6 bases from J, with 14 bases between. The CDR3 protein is CASSQFPGGNEQFF. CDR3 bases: TGTGCCAGCAGTCAATTCCCCGGCGGCAATGAGCAGTTCTTC.

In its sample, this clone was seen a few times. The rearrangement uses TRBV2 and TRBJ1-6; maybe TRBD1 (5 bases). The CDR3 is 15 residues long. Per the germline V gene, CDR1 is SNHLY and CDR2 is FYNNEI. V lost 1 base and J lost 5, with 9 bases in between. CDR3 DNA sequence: TGTGCCAGCAGTGAAGGGGGCAGCAATAATTCACCCCTCCACTTT. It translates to CASSEGGSNNSPLHF.

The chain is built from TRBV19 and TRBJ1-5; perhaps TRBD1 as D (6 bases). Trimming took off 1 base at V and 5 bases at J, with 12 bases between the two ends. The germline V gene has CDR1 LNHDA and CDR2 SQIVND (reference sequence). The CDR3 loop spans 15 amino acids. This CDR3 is CASSIGDTLDQPQHF. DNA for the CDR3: TGTGCCAGTAGTATAGGGGACACCTTAGATCAGCCCCAGCATTTT. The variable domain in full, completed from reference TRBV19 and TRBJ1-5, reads DGGITQSPKYLFRKEGQNVTLSCEQNLNHDAMYWYRQDPGQGLRLIYYSQIVNDFQKGDIAEGYSVSREKKESFPLTVTSAQKNPTAFYLCASSIGDTLDQPQHFGDGTRLSIL.

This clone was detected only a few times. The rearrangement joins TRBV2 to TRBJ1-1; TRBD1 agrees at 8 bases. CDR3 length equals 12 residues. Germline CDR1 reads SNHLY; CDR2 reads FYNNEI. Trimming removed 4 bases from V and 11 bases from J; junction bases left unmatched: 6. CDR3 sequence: CASSGDRPGAFF. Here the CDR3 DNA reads TGTGCCAGCAGTGGGGACAGGCCTGGGGCTTTCTTT.

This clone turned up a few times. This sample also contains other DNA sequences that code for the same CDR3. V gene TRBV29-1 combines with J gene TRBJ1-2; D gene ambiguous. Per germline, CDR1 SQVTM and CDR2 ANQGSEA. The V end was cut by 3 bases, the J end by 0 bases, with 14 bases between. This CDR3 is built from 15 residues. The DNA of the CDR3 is TGCAGCGTTGAGTCGGGTCTAACTTCTAACTATGGCTACACCTTC. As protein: CSVESGLTSNYGYTF.

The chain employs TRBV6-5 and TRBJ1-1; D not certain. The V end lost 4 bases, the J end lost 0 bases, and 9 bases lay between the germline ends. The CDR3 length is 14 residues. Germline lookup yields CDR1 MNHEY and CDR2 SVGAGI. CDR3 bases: TGTGCCAGCAGTTTCCGTACAGTGAACACTGAAGCTTTCTTT. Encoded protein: CASSFRTVNTEAFF.

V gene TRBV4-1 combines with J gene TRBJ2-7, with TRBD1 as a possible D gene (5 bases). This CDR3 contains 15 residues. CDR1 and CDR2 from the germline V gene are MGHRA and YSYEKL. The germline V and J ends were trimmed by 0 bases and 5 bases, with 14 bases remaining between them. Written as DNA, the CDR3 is TGCGCCAGCAGCCAAGAGGGGTACAGGATGGACGAGCAGTACTTC. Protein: CASSQEGYRMDEQYF.

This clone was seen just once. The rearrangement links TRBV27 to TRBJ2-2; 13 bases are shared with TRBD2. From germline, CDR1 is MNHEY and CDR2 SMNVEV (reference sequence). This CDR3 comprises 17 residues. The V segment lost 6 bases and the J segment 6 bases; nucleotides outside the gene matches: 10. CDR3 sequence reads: CASSPPEGTSGAGELFF. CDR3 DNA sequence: TGTGCCAGCAGCCCACCTGAAGGGACTAGCGGGGCCGGGGAGCTGTTTTTT.

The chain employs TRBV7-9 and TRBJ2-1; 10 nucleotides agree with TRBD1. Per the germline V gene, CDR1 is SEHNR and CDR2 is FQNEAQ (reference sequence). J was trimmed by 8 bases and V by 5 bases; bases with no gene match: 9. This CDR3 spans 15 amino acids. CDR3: CASSGRTGGRHEQFF. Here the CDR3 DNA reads TGTGCCAGCAGCGGTAGGACAGGGGGTAGACATGAGCAGTTCTTC.

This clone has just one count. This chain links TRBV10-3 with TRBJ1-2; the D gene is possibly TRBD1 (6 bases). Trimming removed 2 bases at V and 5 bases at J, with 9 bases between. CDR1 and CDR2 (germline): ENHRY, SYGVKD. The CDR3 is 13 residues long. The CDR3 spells CAISETGTYGYTF. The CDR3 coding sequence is TGTGCCATCAGTGAGACAGGGACATATGGCTACACCTTC.

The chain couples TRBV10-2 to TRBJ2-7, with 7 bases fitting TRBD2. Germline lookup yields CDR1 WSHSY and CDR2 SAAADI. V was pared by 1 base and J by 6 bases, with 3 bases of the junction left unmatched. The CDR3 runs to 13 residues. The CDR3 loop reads CASSELGGGEQYF. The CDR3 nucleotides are TGCGCCAGCAGTGAGTTGGGGGGGGGCGAGCAGTACTTC.

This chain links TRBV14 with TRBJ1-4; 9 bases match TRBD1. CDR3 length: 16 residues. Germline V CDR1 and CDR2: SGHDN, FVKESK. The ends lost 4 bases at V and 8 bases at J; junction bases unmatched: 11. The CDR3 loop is CASSPHLGQGGEKLFF. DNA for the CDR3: TGTGCCAGCAGCCCACACCTGGGACAGGGAGGCGAAAAACTGTTTTTT.

CDR3 bases: TGTGCCAGCAAAGGAATTGGGGCTAGCGGGGCCGGGGAGCTGTTTTTT. Translation gives CASKGIGASGAGELFF. The rearrangement joins TRBV25-1 to TRBJ2-2, with 9 bases fitting TRBD2. V dropped 7 bases and J dropped 6; count of bases not matched to a gene: 12. Germline-derived CDR1 and CDR2 are MGHDK and SYGVNS. This CDR3 contains 16 residues. Complete variable domain (other parts from reference TRBV25-1 and TRBJ2-2): EADIYQTPRYLVIGTGKKITLECSQTMGHDKMYWYQQDPGMELHLIHYSYGVNSTEKGDLSSESTVSRIRTEHFPLTLESARPSHTSQYLCASKGIGASGAGELFFGEGSRLTVL.

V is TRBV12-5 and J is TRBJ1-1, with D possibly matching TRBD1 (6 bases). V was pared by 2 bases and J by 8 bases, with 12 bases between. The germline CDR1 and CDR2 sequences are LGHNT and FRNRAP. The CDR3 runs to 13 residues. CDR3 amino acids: CASGLSSGGEAFF. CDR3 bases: TGTGCTAGTGGTTTGTCATCGGGGGGCGAAGCTTTCTTT.

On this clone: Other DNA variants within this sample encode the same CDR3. The CDR3 DNA is TGTGCCAGCAGCGTAGTAGCGAACACCGGGGAGCTGTTTTTT. It codes for CASSVVANTGELFF. V usage is TRBV9 and J usage is TRBJ2-2; no firm D call. Germline-derived CDR1 and CDR2 are SGDLS and YYNGEE. This CDR3 is built from 14 residues. Deletions cut 0 bases from V and 0 bases from J, with 3 bases between.

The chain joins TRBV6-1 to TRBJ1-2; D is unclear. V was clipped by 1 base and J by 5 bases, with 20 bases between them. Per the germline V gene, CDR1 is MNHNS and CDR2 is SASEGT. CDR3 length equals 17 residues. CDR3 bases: TGTGCCAGCAGTGAAGTTTTTATAGGAGGGATTGGGTATGGCTACACCTTC. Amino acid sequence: CASSEVFIGGIGYGYTF.

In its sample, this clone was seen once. CDR3 protein: CSVELQGYGYTF. The CDR3 DNA follows: TGCAGCGTTGAGTTACAGGGATACGGCTACACCTTC. The chain links TRBV29-1 to TRBJ1-2, with D tentatively TRBD1 (6 bases). V shed 3 bases and J shed 8 bases, with 13 bases lying between them. This CDR3 region has 12 residues. CDR1 SQVTM and CDR2 ANQGSEA come from the germline V gene.

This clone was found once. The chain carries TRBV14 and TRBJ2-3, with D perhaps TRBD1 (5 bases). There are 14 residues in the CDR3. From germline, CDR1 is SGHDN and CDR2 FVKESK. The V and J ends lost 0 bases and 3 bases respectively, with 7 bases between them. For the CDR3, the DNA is TGTGCCAGCAGCCAAGATTGGACAACAGATACGCAGTATTTT. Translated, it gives CASSQDWTTDTQYF.

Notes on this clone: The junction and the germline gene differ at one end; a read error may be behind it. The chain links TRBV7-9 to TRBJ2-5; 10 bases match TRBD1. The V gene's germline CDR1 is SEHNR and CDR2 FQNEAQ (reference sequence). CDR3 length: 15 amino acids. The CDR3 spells CSSSLGTGDIETQYF. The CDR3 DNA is TGTTCCAGCAGCTTAGGGACAGGGGACATAGAGACCCAGTACTTC.

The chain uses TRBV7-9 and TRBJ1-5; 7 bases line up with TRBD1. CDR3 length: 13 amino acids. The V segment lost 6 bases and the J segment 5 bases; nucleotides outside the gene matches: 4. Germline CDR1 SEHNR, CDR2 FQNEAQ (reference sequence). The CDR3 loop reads CASRGQLDQPQHF. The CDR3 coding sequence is TGTGCCAGCAGGGGACAGCTAGATCAGCCCCAGCATTTT.

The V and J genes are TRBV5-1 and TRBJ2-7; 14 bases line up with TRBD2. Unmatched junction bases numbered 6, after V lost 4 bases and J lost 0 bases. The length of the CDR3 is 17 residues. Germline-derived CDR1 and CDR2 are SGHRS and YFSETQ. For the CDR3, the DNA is TGCGCCAGCAGCCGGGGACTAGCGGGGGTGAGCTCCTACGAGCAGTACTTC. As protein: CASSRGLAGVSSYEQYF.

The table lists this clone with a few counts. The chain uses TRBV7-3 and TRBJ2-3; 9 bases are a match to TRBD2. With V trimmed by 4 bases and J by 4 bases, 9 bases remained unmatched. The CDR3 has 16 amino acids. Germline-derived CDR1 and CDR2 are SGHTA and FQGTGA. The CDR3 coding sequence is TGTGCCAGCAGCTCTTTAGCGGGAGAAGACGCAGATACGCAGTATTTT. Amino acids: CASSSLAGEDADTQYF.

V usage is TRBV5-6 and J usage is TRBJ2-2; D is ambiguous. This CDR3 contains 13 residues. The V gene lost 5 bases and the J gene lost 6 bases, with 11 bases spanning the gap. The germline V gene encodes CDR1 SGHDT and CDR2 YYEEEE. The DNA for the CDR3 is TGTGCCAGCAGTCGTCGCGTTTCCGGGGAGCTGTTTTTT. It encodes CASSRRVSGELFF. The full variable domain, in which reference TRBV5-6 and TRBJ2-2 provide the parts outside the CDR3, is DAGVTQSPTHLIKTRGQQVTLRCSPKSGHDTVSWYQQALGQGPQFIFQYYEEEERQRGNFPDRFSGHQFPNYSSELNVNALLLGDSALYLCASSRRVSGELFFGEGSRLTVL.

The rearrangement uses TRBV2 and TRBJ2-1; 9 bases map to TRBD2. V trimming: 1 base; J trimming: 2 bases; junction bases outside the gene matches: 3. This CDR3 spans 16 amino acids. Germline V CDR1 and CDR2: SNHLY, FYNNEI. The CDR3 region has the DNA TGTGCCAGCAGTGAAGGGCTAGCGGGACCCTACAATGAGCAGTTCTTC. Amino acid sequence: CASSEGLAGPYNEQFF. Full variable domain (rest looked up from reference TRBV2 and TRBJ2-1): EPEVTQTPSHQVTQMGQEVILRCVPISNHLYFYWYRQILGQKVEFLVSFYNNEISEKSEIFDDQFSVERPDGSNFTLKIRSTKLEDSAMYFCASSEGLAGPYNEQFFGPGTRLTVL.

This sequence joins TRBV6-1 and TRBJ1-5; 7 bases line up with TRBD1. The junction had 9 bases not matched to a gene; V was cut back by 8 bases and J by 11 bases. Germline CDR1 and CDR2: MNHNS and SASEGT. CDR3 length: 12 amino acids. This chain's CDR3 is CASVTGALAQHF. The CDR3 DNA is TGTGCCAGCGTCACAGGGGCTCTGGCCCAGCATTTT.